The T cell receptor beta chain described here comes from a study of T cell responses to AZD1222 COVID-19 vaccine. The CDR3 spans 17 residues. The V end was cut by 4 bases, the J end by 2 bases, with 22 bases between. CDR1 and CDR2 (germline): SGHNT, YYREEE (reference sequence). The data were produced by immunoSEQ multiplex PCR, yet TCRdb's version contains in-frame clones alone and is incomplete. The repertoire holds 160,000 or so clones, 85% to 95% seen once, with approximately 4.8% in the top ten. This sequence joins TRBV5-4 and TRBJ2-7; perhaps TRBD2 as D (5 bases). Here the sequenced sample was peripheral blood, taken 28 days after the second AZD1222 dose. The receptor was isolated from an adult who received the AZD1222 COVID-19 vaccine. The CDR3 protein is CASSRLFSSGGTYEQYF. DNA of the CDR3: TGTGCCAGCAGCCGGCTTTTTTCAAGCGGTGGCACCTACGAGCAGTACTTC.